One sample yielded the 15 T cell receptor beta chains listed below, sequenced in a study of OX40 agonist ivuxolimab in advanced cancers. The protocol was immunoSEQ multiplex PCR, while the TCRdb copy is restricted to in-frame clones and leaves out a portion. The data contain some 59,000 clones, approximately 90% of them singletons. Sequencing was performed on CD4+ or CD8+ T cells sorted from blood, taken in a trial of the OX40 agonist ivuxolimab. Receptors originate from an adult with an advanced solid tumor such as melanoma, head and neck, liver or kidney cancer.

The chain uses TRBV13 and TRBJ2-3, with 13 positions matching TRBD2. This CDR3 has 18 amino acids. Germline V gene sequence: CDR1 PRHDT, CDR2 FYEKMQ (reference sequence). V shed 1 base, J shed 2 bases, and the junction held 6 bases outside the gene matches. CDR3 in amino acids: CASSLELAGGRNTDTQYF. For the CDR3, the DNA is TGTGCCAGCAGCTTAGAACTAGCGGGGGGGAGGAACACAGATACGCAGTATTTT.

The CDR3 region is CASSQDRGPNQPQHF. The CDR3 DNA reads as TGCGCCAGCAGCCAAGATCGGGGACCTAATCAGCCCCAGCATTTT. The gene calls are TRBV4-3 and TRBJ1-5; D may be TRBD1 (5 bases). Germline V CDR1 and CDR2: LGHNA, YSLEER. The CDR3 length is 15 residues. Trimming took off 0 bases at V and 4 bases at J, with 10 bases between the two ends.

The V call is TRBV27, the J call TRBJ1-1, with D uncertain. This CDR3 has 15 residues. V gave up 5 bases and J gave up 4 bases, with 17 bases separating them. Germline V gene sequence: CDR1 MNHEY, CDR2 SMNVEV (reference sequence). CDR3: CASSHTPGITTEAFF. CDR3 DNA sequence: TGTGCCAGCAGTCACACGCCCGGGATAACCACTGAAGCTTTCTTT.

V usage is TRBV6-1 and J usage is TRBJ2-7; 11 bases align to TRBD2. This CDR3 spans 16 amino acids. CDR1 MNHNS and CDR2 SASEGT come from the germline V gene. Germline trimming cut 4 bases from V and 2 bases from J; bases unmatched to any gene: 7. CDR3 nucleotides: TGTGCCAGCAGTGTACTAGCGGGGGTAGGGACCTACGAGCAGTACTTC. The encoded protein is CASSVLAGVGTYEQYF.

The rearrangement joins TRBV29-1 to TRBJ1-4; D perhaps matches TRBD1 (6 bases). This CDR3 is 14 amino acids long. CDR1 is SQVTM, CDR2 ANQGSEA, per germline. Trimming cost V 6 bases and J 2 bases, with 13 bases left between them. The CDR3 reads CSVRGGPTNEKLFF. CDR3 coding DNA: TGCAGCGTCAGAGGGGGGCCGACTAATGAAAAACTGTTTTTT.

The chain has TRBV4-1 and TRBJ2-7; D gene uncertain. V was pared by 3 bases and J by 6 bases, with 12 bases between. There are 13 residues in the CDR3. CDR1 and CDR2 (germline): MGHRA, YSYEKL. The CDR3 loop reads CASSHEGVGEQYF. Written as DNA, the CDR3 is TGCGCCAGCAGCCACGAAGGAGTCGGCGAGCAGTACTTC.

V gene TRBV9 combines with J gene TRBJ2-7; TRBD2 agrees at 8 bases. This CDR3 has 16 amino acids. CDR1 SGDLS and CDR2 YYNGEE come from the germline V gene. V trimming: 4 bases; J trimming: 4 bases; junction bases outside the gene matches: 13. DNA of the CDR3: TGTGCCAGCAGCATAAAGGCCAGCGGGAGTTTGTACGAGCAGTACTTC. Encoded protein: CASSIKASGSLYEQYF.

The table lists this clone with a few counts. The chain couples TRBV27 to TRBJ1-1, with a tentative D call TRBD1 (5 bases). Between the trimmed V and J ends, which lost 5 bases and 5 bases, there was a span of 12 bases. The germline V gene encodes CDR1 MNHEY and CDR2 SMNVEV (reference sequence). The CDR3 sequence is 13 residues long. CDR3 bases: TGTGCCAGCAGTCCTGGGGGTTGGACTGAAGCTTTCTTT. This sequence encodes CASSPGGWTEAFF.

V gene TRBV9 combines with J gene TRBJ2-7; the D is unclear. Germline V gene data show CDR1 as SGDLS and CDR2 as YYNGEE. This CDR3 is 12 amino acids long. The germline V and J ends were trimmed by 4 bases and 5 bases, with 10 bases remaining between them. CDR3: CASSPREDEQYF. The CDR3 coding sequence is TGTGCCAGCAGCCCTAGAGAGGACGAGCAGTACTTC.

The chain carries TRBV5-1 and TRBJ1-1, with D perhaps TRBD1 (5 bases). CDR1 and CDR2 from the germline V gene are SGHRS and YFSETQ. V was pared by 6 bases and J by 4 bases, with 19 bases between. The CDR3 sequence is 15 residues long. This CDR3 is CASIGRADGGTEAFF. The CDR3 region has the DNA TGCGCCAGCATAGGACGGGCGGATGGGGGCACTGAAGCTTTCTTT.

The chain links TRBV28 to TRBJ2-3; D remains ambiguous. The germline V gene has CDR1 MDHEN and CDR2 SYDVKM. V lost 6 bases and J 4 bases, leaving 11 bases between the germline ends. The CDR3 is 13 amino acids. The CDR3 reads CASSLQLADTQYF. CDR3 bases: TGTGCCAGCAGCCTTCAGCTGGCAGATACGCAGTATTTT.

In its sample, this clone was seen once. The chain links TRBV9 to TRBJ2-1; D possibly uses TRBD1 or TRBD2 (5 bases each). V lost 3 bases, J lost 6 bases, and 7 bases lay in between. The CDR3 loop spans 12 amino acids. CDR1 and CDR2 from the germline V gene are SGDLS and YYNGEE. The CDR3, as DNA: TGTGCCAGCAGCGAGGGGAGCAATGAGCAGTTCTTC. As protein: CASSEGSNEQFF.

The chain has TRBV4-1 and TRBJ1-3, with D unresolved. Trimming stripped 1 base from V and 0 bases from J, with 7 bases between. The germline CDR1 and CDR2 sequences are MGHRA and YSYEKL. The CDR3 consists of 15 residues. The CDR3 sequence is CASSQASVSGNTIYF. CDR3 sequence (DNA): TGCGCCAGCAGCCAAGCAAGTGTCTCTGGAAACACCATATATTTT.

The chain uses TRBV30 and TRBJ1-1, with TRBD1 as a possible D gene (6 bases). Germline values: CDR1 GTSNPN, CDR2 SVGIG (reference sequence). The length of the CDR3 is 13 residues. V was pared by 3 bases and J by 3 bases, with 11 bases between. CDR3 DNA: TGTGCCTGGAGAGGACGGGGGCACACTGAAGCTTTCTTT. Translating it yields CAWRGRGHTEAFF.

The chain joins TRBV5-5 to TRBJ1-5; 7 bases match TRBD1. Unmatched junction bases numbered 1, after V lost 0 bases and J lost 1 base. CDR1 is SGHKS and CDR2 is YYEKEE in the germline V gene (reference sequence). The length of the CDR3 is 15 residues. The CDR3 loop reads CASSLGTGSNQPQHF. The CDR3 nucleotides read TGTGCCAGCAGCTTGGGGACAGGAAGCAATCAGCCCCAGCATTTT. The complete variable domain, with remaining parts taken from reference TRBV5-5 and TRBJ1-5, reads DAGVTQSPTHLIKTRGQQVTLRCSPISGHKSVSWYQQVLGQGPQFIFQYYEKEERGRGNFPDRFSARQFPNYSSELNVNALLLGDSALYLCASSLGTGSNQPQHFGDGTRLSIL.